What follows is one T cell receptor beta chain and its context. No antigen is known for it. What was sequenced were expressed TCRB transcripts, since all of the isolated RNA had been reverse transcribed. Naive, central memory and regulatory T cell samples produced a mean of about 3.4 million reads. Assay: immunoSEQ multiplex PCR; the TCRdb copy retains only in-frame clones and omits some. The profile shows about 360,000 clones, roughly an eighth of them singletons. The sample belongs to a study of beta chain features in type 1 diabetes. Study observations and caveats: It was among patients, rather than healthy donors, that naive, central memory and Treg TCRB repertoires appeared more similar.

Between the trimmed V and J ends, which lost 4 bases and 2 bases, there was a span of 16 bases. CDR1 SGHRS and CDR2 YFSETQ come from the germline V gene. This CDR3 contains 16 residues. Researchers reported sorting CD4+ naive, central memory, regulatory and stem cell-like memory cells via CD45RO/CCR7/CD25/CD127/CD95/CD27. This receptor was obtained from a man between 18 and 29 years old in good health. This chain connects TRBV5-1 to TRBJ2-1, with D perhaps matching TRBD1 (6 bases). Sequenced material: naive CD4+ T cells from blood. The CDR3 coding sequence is TGCGCCAGCAGCCTTTACCCCGGGACACCCTACAATGAGCAGTTCTTC. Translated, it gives CASSLYPGTPYNEQFF.